Shown below are 3 T cell receptor beta chains from a single sample sequenced in a study of early T cells in non-severe SARS-CoV-2 infection (dated by TCRdb to about 2021). The library relied on 5' RACE. These reads were obtained on a NextSeq 500. TCRdb's own reprocessing of the public reads used fastp at Q25 and MiXCR and kept productive beta chains. Entries are consolidated by CDR3 protein sequence, retaining the most common genes and DNA. Across this sample there are just under 60,000 distinct CDR3 sequences, with 6.5% to 8.5% seen only once. The ten largest clones take up approximately 3.6% of the sample. Sequenced: whole blood. The receptors were sampled from an adult who was a healthcare worker with PCR-confirmed SARS-CoV-2 infection or an uninfected control (not recorded which).

This clonotype was found a few times. The V gene is TRBV10-3, the J gene TRBJ2-1; D tentatively reads TRBD1 or TRBD2 (5 bases each). The CDR3 sequence is 15 residues long. CDR1 is ENHRY, CDR2 SYGVKD, per germline. The V gene lost 8 bases and the J gene lost 8 bases, with 22 bases spanning the gap. The CDR3 DNA follows: TGTGCCATCGCCTACGAGGGACGGAGGTCGGATGAGCAGTTCTTC. It translates to CAIAYEGRRSDEQFF.

This clonotype was seen at least ten times. The V and J genes are TRBV12-3 or TRBV12-4 and TRBJ2-5; TRBD2 agrees at 12 bases. Losses at the gene ends were 5 bases for V and 5 bases for J; bases not matched to a gene: 0. CDR3 length: 13 residues. CDR3 DNA: TGTGCCAGCAGTGGGACTAGCGGGGAGACCCAGTACTTC. Translating gives CASSGTSGETQYF.

This clonotype was seen many times. The rearrangement joins TRBV18 to TRBJ2-2; 9 bases are a match to TRBD1. Germline V gives CDR1 KGHSH, CDR2 LQKENI. V lost 5 bases and J lost 6; bases outside the gene matches: 7. The CDR3 covers 15 residues. The CDR3 region has the DNA TGTGCCAGCTCAAAGGACAGGGGCGCGTCCGGGGAGCTGTTTTTT. Its translation is CASSKDRGASGELFF.